This passage covers 16 T cell receptor beta chains from one sample sequenced in a study of long-term antiretroviral therapy in people with HIV. They ran version v3.0 of the immunoSEQ assay at survey level. TCRdb's table, derived via immunoSEQ multiplex PCR, lists solely in-frame clones and lacks some. Here the sample spans more than 20,000 clones, 86% being singletons. The specimen comprised unsorted PBMCs, sampled 1.9 years after starting antiretroviral therapy. The receptors were gathered from a woman aged 25-40 years with HIV.

This chain joins TRBV11-2 and TRBJ1-2; the D is unclear. Germline V gene sequence: CDR1 SGHAT, CDR2 FQNNGV. The CDR3 extends over 15 amino acids. V was trimmed by 2 bases and J by 1 base, leaving 11 bases between them. CDR3 bases: TGTGCCAGCAGCTTAAGAGAGAACATTAACTATGGCTACACCTTC. Protein product: CASSLRENINYGYTF. The full variable domain, rest sourced from reference TRBV11-2 and TRBJ1-2, is EAGVAQSPRYKIIEKRQSVAFWCNPISGHATLYWYQQILGQGPKLLIQFQNNGVVDDSQLPKDRFSAERLKGVDSTLKIQPAKLEDSAVYLCASSLRENINYGYTFGSGTRLTVV.

V and J are TRBV5-1 and TRBJ1-1; D gene uncertain. Germline V gives CDR1 SGHRS, CDR2 YFSETQ. The CDR3 contains 12 residues. V lost 0 bases to trimming and J lost 2 bases, with 2 bases between them. CDR3 residues: CASSLDNTEAFF. CDR3 nucleotides: TGCGCCAGCAGCTTGGATAACACTGAAGCTTTCTTT.

This clone appeared a single time. The rearrangement uses TRBV19 and TRBJ2-2; the D gene is possibly TRBD1 (6 bases). The CDR3 totals 14 residues. V was pared by 4 bases and J by 6 bases, with 12 bases between. Germline values: CDR1 LNHDA, CDR2 SQIVND (reference sequence). In DNA form, the CDR3 reads TGTGCCAGTAGTAGGCAGGGGCAACCCGGGGAGCTGTTTTTT. Translated: CASSRQGQPGELFF. The full variable domain, in which reference TRBV19 and TRBJ2-2 provide the parts outside the CDR3, is DGGITQSPKYLFRKEGQNVTLSCEQNLNHDAMYWYRQDPGQGLRLIYYSQIVNDFQKGDIAEGYSVSREKKESFPLTVTSAQKNPTAFYLCASSRQGQPGELFFGEGSRLTVL.

V and J are TRBV5-5 and TRBJ2-7, with 7 bases aligning to TRBD1. In germline, CDR1 is SGHKS, CDR2 YYEKEE (reference sequence). This CDR3 comprises 14 residues. The trim removed 4 bases at V and 4 bases at J, leaving 8 bases unmatched. The DNA for the CDR3 is TGTGCCAGCAGCCTCCGACAGGGTGGGTACGAGCAGTACGTC. Amino acid sequence: CASSLRQGGYEQYV.

The chain uses TRBV6-1 and TRBJ1-4; the match to TRBD1 covers 7 bases. The CDR3 totals 15 residues. Per germline, CDR1 MNHNS and CDR2 SASEGT. Trimming removed 6 bases from V and 5 bases from J; junction bases left unmatched: 9. The CDR3 loop is CASSDTGALNEKLFF. The CDR3 DNA reads TGTGCCAGCAGCGACACAGGGGCATTAAATGAAAAACTGTTTTTT.

This chain connects TRBV7-2 to TRBJ2-5; TRBD1 aligns across 9 bases. The germline V gene has CDR1 SGHTA and CDR2 FQGNSA. This CDR3 spans 14 amino acids. The J segment lost 5 bases and the V segment lost 7 bases, leaving 8 bases of the junction unmatched. The CDR3 region has the DNA TGTGCCAGCATGACAGGGGGTCGGGCTGAGACCCAGTACTTC. Its protein product is CASMTGGRAETQYF.

The V and J genes are TRBV29-1 and TRBJ2-1; 7 bases line up with TRBD1. Per germline, CDR1 SQVTM and CDR2 ANQGSEA. Trimming removed 7 bases from V and 10 bases from J; junction bases left unmatched: 10. The length of the CDR3 is 12 residues. CDR3 sequence (DNA): TGCAGCGCTGGAGGACAGGCATGGGAGCAGTTCTTC. It codes for CSAGGQAWEQFF.

The chain joins TRBV7-2 to TRBJ2-1; D is possibly TRBD2 (5 bases). Per the germline V gene, CDR1 is SGHTA and CDR2 is FQGNSA. Trimming stripped 2 bases from V and 6 bases from J, with 8 bases between. This CDR3 is built from 13 residues. The CDR3: CASSLNGINEQFF. The CDR3 coding sequence is TGTGCCAGCAGCTTAAACGGGATCAATGAGCAGTTCTTC.

In its sample, this clone was seen a few times. The V call is TRBV10-2, the J call TRBJ1-2; D is undetermined. V dropped 7 bases and J dropped 8 bases, with 20 bases sitting between them. Germline assignment: CDR1 WSHSY and CDR2 SAAADI. The CDR3 consists of 14 residues. This CDR3 reads CASNTQRTAGGYTF. The CDR3 DNA follows: TGCGCCAGCAACACGCAGCGAACCGCAGGAGGCTACACCTTC.

This clone was picked up one time. The rearrangement uses TRBV9 and TRBJ2-1; 11 bases align to TRBD2. V dropped 3 bases and J dropped 8; count of bases not matched to a gene: 10. This CDR3 region has 16 residues. The germline V gene has CDR1 SGDLS and CDR2 YYNGEE. CDR3 region: CASSEGGTSGTHEQFF. The CDR3 DNA reads TGTGCCAGCAGCGAGGGAGGGACTAGCGGCACCCATGAGCAGTTCTTC.

A few counts support this clone. The CDR3 DNA is TGTGCCAGTAGTATCGAGCAGGGGGCGGCGGGCTATGGCTACACCTTC. Translating it yields CASSIEQGAAGYGYTF. The chain has TRBV19 and TRBJ1-2; 8 positions match TRBD1. The V and J ends lost 3 bases and 4 bases, in that order; junction bases with no gene match: 10. CDR1 LNHDA and CDR2 SQIVND come from the germline V gene (reference sequence). The CDR3 covers 16 residues.

This clone is a singleton in its sample. The chain joins TRBV7-8 to TRBJ2-6; a possible D gene is TRBD2 (6 bases). The CDR3 totals 17 residues. Looked up from germline, CDR1 is SGHVS and CDR2 is FQNEAQ. Trimming removed 2 bases at V and 4 bases at J, with 15 bases between. In nucleotides, the CDR3 is TGTGCCAGCAGCTTAAGTTTCGGAGGGGCCGGGGCCAACGTCCTGACTTTC. Protein: CASSLSFGGAGANVLTF.

The chain joins TRBV6-1 to TRBJ2-1; D is perhaps TRBD2 (5 bases). Germline V lookup: CDR1 MNHNS, CDR2 SASEGT. Between the trimmed V and J ends, which lost 6 bases and 1 base, there was a span of 10 bases. The CDR3 has 14 residues. Written as DNA, the CDR3 is TGTGCCAGCAGCCCGACGGGGTCCTACAATGAGCAGTTCTTC. This gives the protein CASSPTGSYNEQFF.

Of note for this clone: A read error may account for a junction end that differs from germline. The rearrangement joins TRBV4-2 to TRBJ1-6; a weak D match, TRBD1 (5 bases). Germline loops: CDR1 LGHNA, CDR2 YNFKEQ. This CDR3 has 15 residues. The CDR3 DNA is TGTGCCAGCAACCAAGGTGCAGGGACTAATTCACCCCTCCACTTT. Protein sequence: CASNQGAGTNSPLHF.

J is TRBJ2-3 and V is TRBV2, with 9 bases fitting TRBD1. The CDR3 spans 16 residues. The trim removed 4 bases at V and 3 bases at J, leaving 8 bases unmatched. Germline V gives CDR1 SNHLY, CDR2 FYNNEI. The CDR3 loop is CASSVRDRVGTDTQYF. CDR3 nucleotide sequence: TGTGCCAGCAGTGTCCGGGACAGGGTCGGTACAGATACGCAGTATTTT.

V and J are TRBV9 and TRBJ1-5; TRBD1 matches 11 bases. This CDR3 spans 15 amino acids. The V gene's germline CDR1 is SGDLS and CDR2 YYNGEE. J was trimmed by 4 bases and V by 3 bases; bases with no gene match: 3. The CDR3 spells CASSGGTGGNQPQHF. The DNA for the CDR3 is TGTGCCAGCAGCGGGGGGACAGGGGGTAATCAGCCCCAGCATTTT.